The rows below give T cell receptor beta chains drawn from one sample of a study of PD-L1 blockade in urothelial cancer. Profiled with immunoSEQ multiplex PCR; TCRdb holds only in-frame clones, not every one. The data contain about 50,000 clones, 80% to 90% of them seen just once; the ten biggest clones take up 8.8%. The sequences come from PBMCs, collected around atezolizumab (anti-PD-L1) treatment. These receptor sequences come from a man between 65 and 85 years old with urothelial cancer. Each CDR3 is given with its conserved first and last residue. The D gene is left open where the match is weak. A row's size may be missing; if present it is once, few, many or a size class.

TRBJ1-1,NA,14,TRBV6-6,NA,TGTGCCAGCAGTTACAGGCGGCGGAACACTGAAGCTTTCTTT,CASSYRRRNTEAFF
TRBJ2-7,NA,14,TRBV30,TRBD2,TGTGCCTGGAGTGGCGGGGGAACGACCTACGAGCAGTACTTC,CAWSGGGTTYEQYF
TRBJ1-1,NA,15,TRBV11-2,NA,TGTGCCAGCAGCTTCTATACAGGACTGAACACTGAAGCTTTCTTT,CASSFYTGLNTEAFF
TRBJ2-5,NA,14,TRBV4-1,NA,TGCGCCAGCAGCCGTTTAGCGCGCCAAGAGACCCAGTACTTC,CASSRLARQETQYF
TRBJ2-3,NA,15,TRBV5-5,TRBD1,TGTGCCAGCATTCTACGGGAGGGACAGGGGGGTACGCAGTATTTT,CASILREGQGGTQYF
TRBJ2-3,NA,17,TRBV27,TRBD1,TGTGCCAGCAGCCGGACCGCGGACAGGGGGCGCGGAGATACGCAGTATTTT,CASSRTADRGRGDTQYF
TRBJ2-3,few,16,TRBV30,TRBD2,TGTGCCTGGAGTGTTTGGGGGAGGGCTACACAAGATACGCAGTATTTT,CAWSVWGRATQDTQYF
TRBJ1-4,once,16,TRBV27,TRBD1,TGTGCCAGCAGTCTTATTGGACAGGCAACTAATGAAAAACTGTTTTTT,CASSLIGQATNEKLFF
TRBJ2-7,NA,15,TRBV10-2,TRBD1,TGCGCCAGTACGCCTGGGACAGGGGAGGGCTACGAGCAGTACTTC,CASTPGTGEGYEQYF
TRBJ2-1,NA,17,TRBV2,TRBD1,TGTGCCAGCAGTGAGGACAGGGGGCGCTTATTATACAATGAGCAGTTCTTC,CASSEDRGRLLYNEQFF
TRBJ2-7,NA,14,TRBV19,TRBD2,TGTGCCAGTAGTAACGGACTAGACGCGAGGGAGCAGTACTTC,CASSNGLDAREQYF
TRBJ2-3,NA,19,TRBV9,TRBD2,TGTGCCAGCAGCGTAGCCCCGGGACTAGCGGGAGTGAACACAGATACGCAGTATTTT,CASSVAPGLAGVNTDTQYF
TRBJ2-1,NA,14,TRBV2,NA,TGTGCCAGCAACGGCTTAACTCTAGACAATGAGCAGTTCTTC,CASNGLTLDNEQFF
TRBJ2-1,NA,15,TRBV2,TRBD2,TGTGCCAGCAGTAAAAGGACTAGCGTCTTAGGGGAGCAGTTCTTC,CASSKRTSVLGEQFF
TRBJ1-1,NA,14,TRBV29-1,NA,TGCAGCGTTGAAGCCCAGCGCGTGAACACTGAAGCTTTCTTT,CSVEAQRVNTEAFF
TRBJ2-1,NA,16,TRBV5-1,NA,TGCGCCAGCAGCTTGGGCCAGCTGGGGCCCTACAATGAGCAGTTCTTC,CASSLGQLGPYNEQFF
TRBJ2-7,NA,14,TRBV7-9,NA,TGTGCCAGCAGCTCGACAGACGCTAAGGACGAGCAGTACTTC,CASSSTDAKDEQYF
TRBJ2-2,NA,15,TRBV28,TRBD2,TGTGCCAGCAGTTCAGTGGGGGGGAGCACCGGGGAGCTGTTTTTT,CASSSVGGSTGELFF
TRBJ2-1,NA,12,TRBV2,NA,TGTGCCAGCAGTGAGGGCTCCAATGAGCAGTTCTTC,CASSEGSNEQFF
TRBJ2-1,once,12,TRBV10-1,NA,TGCGCCAGCAGCCCCGACATCGATGAGCAGTTCTTC,CASSPDIDEQFF
TRBJ1-1,NA,13,TRBV5-1,TRBD1,TGCGCCAGCAGCTTGGAACAGGGGGCCGAAGCTTTCTTT,CASSLEQGAEAFF
TRBJ1-1,NA,15,TRBV2,NA,TGTGCCAGCAGCGCATTGAGGAGGGAAGTGTTTGAAGCTTTCTTT,CASSALRREVFEAFF
TRBJ2-1,NA,15,TRBV28,TRBD1,TGTGCCAGCAGTTTAGCCGGACAGGGCTACAATGAGCAGTTCTTC,CASSLAGQGYNEQFF
TRBJ2-4,NA,18,TRBV28,TRBD2,TGTGCCAGCAGTTTAGTATCCGGGAGGGCCTCTGCCAAAAACATTCAGTACTTC,CASSLVSGRASAKNIQYF
TRBJ2-3,once,15,TRBV5-1,TRBD1,TGCGCCAGCAGCTTAGGACAGGGGACGTCGGATACGCAGTATTTT,CASSLGQGTSDTQYF
TRBJ1-2,medium-sized,15,TRBV6-1,NA,TGTGCCAGCAGTGAGGCAGGGGCCGTTAACTATGGCTACACCTTC,CASSEAGAVNYGYTF
TRBJ1-1,NA,14,TRBV19,TRBD1,TGTGCCAGTAGAACGACAGGGTGGGACACTGAAGCTTTCTTT,CASRTTGWDTEAFF
TRBJ2-7,NA,19,TRBV7-8,TRBD2,TGTGCCAGCACCTCCCTCCCCGGGACTCGCGGGAGGGCCTCCTACGAGCAGTACTTC,CASTSLPGTRGRASYEQYF
TRBJ1-1,NA,15,TRBV5-1,TRBD1,TGCGCCAGCACTATAGGACGGGACAGGGGGACTGAAGCTTTCTTT,CASTIGRDRGTEAFF
TRBJ1-2,NA,14,TRBV28,TRBD1,TGTGCCAGCAGTGTCACAGGGGTGACTAGTGGCTACACCTTC,CASSVTGVTSGYTF
TRBJ2-7,NA,13,TRBV6-5,TRBD1,TGTGCCAGCAACTTAAACAGGGGTGCCGAGCAGTACTTC,CASNLNRGAEQYF
TRBJ2-1,NA,15,TRBV6-6,TRBD1,TGTGCCAGCATCAAGGGGGCGGGCGTGCACAATGAGCAGTTCTTC,CASIKGAGVHNEQFF
TRBJ2-1,NA,15,TRBV28,TRBD2,TGTGCCAGCACCGCTTCTAGCGGGTACAACAATGAGCAGTTCTTC,CASTASSGYNNEQFF
TRBJ2-1,NA,14,TRBV5-6,NA,TGTGCCAGCAGCTTGAACGGGGTGGACAATGAGCAGTTCTTC,CASSLNGVDNEQFF
TRBJ2-3,NA,17,TRBV4-1,TRBD2,TGCGCCAGCAGCCAAGAAGTTCAGCGGGGAGAAGCAGATACGCAGTATTTT,CASSQEVQRGEADTQYF
TRBJ1-1,NA,14,TRBV19,NA,TGTGCCAGTAGTATAGGGGGAGGGAACACTGAAGCTTTCTTT,CASSIGGGNTEAFF